This TCR beta chain stems from a study of long-term antiretroviral therapy in people with HIV. Overall study findings and caveats: Those clones which expanded before ART made up the dominant part of the repertoire at all time points. Even long-term ART left TRB diversity below transplant donor controls, despite gains.

One or more pre-ART and two or more post-ART PBMC samples were available from each donor. Worth noting for this clone: The antigen remains undetermined.

Version v3.0 of the immunoSEQ assay was performed at survey level. Profiling relied on immunoSEQ multiplex PCR, and the TCRdb table lists in-frame clones only, not all of them. This table holds under 35,000 clones, around 96% found once. Trimming removed 1 base at V and 3 bases at J, with 5 bases between. This CDR3 has 13 amino acids. Per germline, CDR1 MNHEY and CDR2 SMNVEV (reference sequence). This chain connects TRBV27 to TRBJ2-3; D unclear. Specimen: unsorted PBMCs, collected approximately 6.8 years after starting antiretroviral therapy. The origin of this receptor is a man between 25 and 39 years old with HIV. The CDR3 loop reads CASSLFRTDTQYF. CDR3 in DNA: TGTGCCAGCAGTTTATTCCGGACAGATACGCAGTATTTT.